The next 21 T cell receptor beta chains were all read from a single sample in a study of human T cells and chemical hapten exposure (TCRdb year 2021). The time point label of this sample denotes: pre-sensitization, week 0. The treatment or condition label for this specimen denotes: therapeutic diphenylcyclopropenone sensitization with weekly scalp DPC. Library preparation used RACE. TCRdb shows the sequencer as NextSeq 500. In TCRdb, the public reads were trimmed at Q25 with fastp and aligned with MiXCR, with productive beta chains retained. A single entry per CDR3 protein holds the most common genes and DNA from its merged rows. The table for this sample lists more than 250,000 distinct CDR3 sequences; 7.5% to 9% of them were counted only once. Clones ranked in the top ten supply about 2.5% of the sample. Sequences were derived from whole blood, sampled in connection with sensitization to the hapten diphenylcyclopropenone (DPC). All receptors derive from a woman aged 40 to 50 with alopecia areata. Some clones in this sample may be carry-over from other donors' samples.

CDR3 in amino acids: CSVRVYDEQFF. CDR3 nucleotide sequence: TGCAGCGTTAGAGTATACGATGAGCAGTTCTTC. The chain employs TRBV29-1 and TRBJ2-1; D unclear. Germline-derived CDR1 and CDR2 are SQVTM and ANQGSEA. With 5 bases removed from V and 8 bases from J, the gap between germline ends came to 10 bases. The CDR3 is made up of 11 amino acids.

The genes are TRBV6-6 and TRBJ2-2; D not certain. Trimming shortened V by 5 bases and J by 0 bases, and 7 bases separated the two germline ends. Germline values: CDR1 MNHNY, CDR2 SVGAGI (reference sequence). This CDR3 has 14 amino acids. The CDR3 bases are TGTGCCAGCAGTCCGCCCCCGAACACCGGGGAGCTGTTTTTT. Translating gives CASSPPPNTGELFF.

The sample holds a few counts of this clonotype. CDR3 region: CSASWASGSQEQFF. The CDR3 region has the DNA TGCAGTGCTAGCTGGGCTAGCGGGAGCCAGGAGCAGTTCTTC. This rearrangement joins TRBV20-1 to TRBJ2-1; 10 bases are shared with TRBD2. The length of the CDR3 is 14 residues. CDR1 and CDR2 (germline): DFQATT, SNEGSKA (reference sequence). V lost 3 bases, J lost 10 bases, and 9 bases stayed unmatched.

The V call is TRBV6-5, the J call TRBJ2-5; D may be TRBD1 or TRBD2 (5 bases each). Germline V gives CDR1 MNHEY, CDR2 SVGAGI. V dropped 6 bases and J dropped 4 bases, with 15 bases sitting between them. CDR3 length equals 14 residues. Here the CDR3 reads CASSPRDHLETQYF. The CDR3 nucleotides are TGTGCCAGCAGCCCCCGGGACCACCTAGAGACCCAGTACTTC.

In regard to this clonotype: Since a much larger clone is just one base distant, this may be a read error. This sequence joins TRBV29-1 and TRBJ1-5, with 8 bases fitting TRBD1. The CDR3 consists of 16 residues. J was trimmed by 0 bases and V by 7 bases; bases with no gene match: 11. Germline assignment: CDR1 SQVTM and CDR2 ANQGSEA. CDR3: CSAAGTGGNSNQPQHF. DNA for the CDR3: TGCAGCGCTGCCGGGACAGGAGGTAATAGCAATCAGCCCCAGCATTTT.

This clonotype was found a few times. The rearrangement uses TRBV5-1 and TRBJ2-7; TRBD2 matches at 13 bases. Germline lookup yields CDR1 SGHRS and CDR2 YFSETQ. The V and J ends lost 4 bases and 5 bases, in that order; junction bases with no gene match: 3. The CDR3 runs to 14 residues. CDR3 region: CASSRTSGSHEQYF. The CDR3 DNA reads as TGCGCCAGCAGCCGGACTAGCGGGAGCCACGAGCAGTACTTC.

In its sample, this clonotype was seen a few times. The junction departs from germline at one end; a sequencing error may be responsible. This sequence joins TRBV5-1 and TRBJ2-1; a weak D match, TRBD2 (5 bases). This CDR3 region has 16 residues. Germline values: CDR1 SGHRS, CDR2 YFSETQ. The CDR3 sequence: CASTLRPGSSYNEQFF. The CDR3 coding sequence is TGCGCCAGCACCTTGCGGCCGGGAAGCTCCTACAATGAGCAGTTCTTC.

V gene TRBV28 combines with J gene TRBJ2-7, with 10 bases fitting TRBD2. The germline V gene has CDR1 MDHEN and CDR2 SYDVKM. With 5 bases clipped from V and 3 bases from J, the junction kept 13 bases outside the gene matches. CDR3 length equals 17 residues. CDR3 in DNA: TGTGCCAGCAGTCGCCGTTTTGCTAGCGGGGGAGACTACGAGCAGTACTTC. Protein product: CASSRRFASGGDYEQYF.

There are a few counts of this clonotype. This chain links TRBV24-1 with TRBJ2-5; unclear D gene. Germline V gives CDR1 KGHDR, CDR2 SFDVKD. V was cut by 0 bases and J by 2 bases, with 9 bases left in between. CDR3 length: 15 residues. CDR3 loop: CATSDLLGVQETQYF. CDR3 coding DNA: TGTGCCACCAGTGATTTGTTAGGAGTACAAGAGACCCAGTACTTC.

V usage is TRBV6-5 and J usage is TRBJ1-1; a weak D match, TRBD1 (5 bases). The CDR3 runs to 15 residues. In germline, CDR1 is MNHEY, CDR2 SVGAGI. Trimming took 1 base from V and 4 from J, leaving 13 bases between them. This chain's CDR3 is CASSYLPRGTTEAFF. As DNA, the CDR3 is TGTGCCAGCAGTTACTTGCCCCGGGGCACCACTGAAGCTTTCTTT.

A few counts support this clonotype. This chain connects TRBV7-2 to TRBJ2-2; D uncertain. Trimming stripped 1 base from V and 5 bases from J, with 20 bases between. The CDR3 is made up of 18 amino acids. Looked up from germline, CDR1 is SGHTA and CDR2 is FQGNSA. CDR3 in amino acids: CASSLGRRGAAGTGELFF. CDR3 in DNA: TGTGCCAGCAGCTTAGGACGGAGAGGCGCCGCAGGAACCGGGGAGCTGTTTTTT.

This clonotype was found many times. The V and J genes are TRBV9 and TRBJ1-6; no clear D gene. The CDR3 is 15 residues long. Deletions cut 4 bases from V and 4 bases from J, with 12 bases between. CDR1 and CDR2 (germline): SGDLS, YYNGEE. CDR3 bases: TGTGCCAGCAGCCCAGGACGGAGGTATAATTCACCCCTCCACTTT. Its translation is CASSPGRRYNSPLHF.

This rearrangement joins TRBV3-1 to TRBJ2-6; D gene ambiguous. Trimming removed 4 bases at V and 0 bases at J, with 4 bases between. Per the germline V gene, CDR1 is LGHDT and CDR2 is YNNKEL (reference sequence). This CDR3 contains 14 residues. The CDR3 spells CASSPYSGANVLTF. DNA of the CDR3: TGTGCCAGCAGCCCCTACTCTGGGGCCAACGTCCTGACTTTC.

This clonotype was counted only a few times. The chain is built from TRBV6-5 and TRBJ2-1; 7 nucleotides align to TRBD2. J was trimmed by 5 bases and V by 6 bases; bases with no gene match: 4. This CDR3 has 13 amino acids. Germline V gives CDR1 MNHEY, CDR2 SVGAGI. The CDR3 DNA is TGTGCCAGCAGCCGGGACTACGACAATGAGCAGTTCTTC. Translating it yields CASSRDYDNEQFF.

The chain has TRBV7-2 and TRBJ1-2; tentatively, D is TRBD1 (5 bases). With 1 base removed from V and 1 base from J, the gap between germline ends came to 10 bases. The CDR3 runs 15 residues. Germline V gene sequence: CDR1 SGHTA, CDR2 FQGNSA. Here the CDR3 DNA reads TGTGCCAGCAGCTTAGGGGGACGGCGTAACTATGGCTACACCTTC. Its translation: CASSLGGRRNYGYTF.

At least ten counts were recorded for this clonotype. The chain combines TRBV3-1 with TRBJ2-7; 7 bases are a match to TRBD2. CDR3 length: 18 residues. In germline, CDR1 is LGHDT, CDR2 YNNKEL (reference sequence). V shed 1 base and J 6 bases; nucleotides not matched to a gene: 18. As DNA, the CDR3 is TGTGCCAGCAGCCAAGGACCCATGACCTCGACTAGCCTCCTCGAGCAGTACTTC. Protein product: CASSQGPMTSTSLLEQYF.

This chain uses TRBV27 with TRBJ2-1; TRBD1 matches 7 bases. V was clipped by 6 bases and J by 4 bases; unmatched bases: 9. This CDR3 has 15 residues. CDR1 is MNHEY, CDR2 SMNVEV, per germline (reference sequence). DNA for the CDR3: TGTGCCAGCAGCTATTGGACAGGATCTTACAATGAGCAGTTCTTC. Amino acid sequence: CASSYWTGSYNEQFF.

The V call is TRBV7-2, the J call TRBJ2-3, with 13 bases that match TRBD2. The CDR3 length is 15 residues. V lost 5 bases to trimming and J lost 5 bases; unmatched junction nucleotides: 4. Germline V gene sequence: CDR1 SGHTA, CDR2 FQGNSA. CDR3 in amino acids: CASSRTSGSLDTQYF. The CDR3 DNA sequence: TGTGCCAGCAGCCGGACTAGCGGGAGTTTAGATACGCAGTATTTT. Filled out from reference TRBV7-2 and TRBJ2-3, the complete variable domain reads GAGVSQSPSNKVTEKGKDVELRCDPISGHTALYWYRQSLGQGLEFLIYFQGNSAPDKSGLPSDRFSAERTGGSVSTLTIQRTQQEDSAVYLCASSRTSGSLDTQYFGPGTRLTVL.

This clonotype was seen only a few times. The chain uses TRBV6-5 and TRBJ2-5; the D gene is possibly TRBD2 (6 bases). Germline V CDR1 and CDR2: MNHEY, SVGAGI. The CDR3 is 14 residues long. Trimming stripped 1 base from V and 2 bases from J, with 8 bases between. The CDR3 here is CASSYFGGQETQYF. CDR3 in DNA: TGTGCCAGCAGTTACTTTGGGGGGCAAGAGACCCAGTACTTC.

The V and J genes are TRBV12-3 or TRBV12-4 and TRBJ2-4; a possible D gene is TRBD1 (5 bases). Trimming cost V 3 bases and J 10 bases, with 13 bases left between them. The CDR3 is 13 amino acids. The CDR3 DNA reads as TGTGCCAGCAGTTTGGCGACAGAAGGGATTCAGTACTTC. Translation: CASSLATEGIQYF.

Comment on this clonotype: Germline and junction disagree at one end, which may indicate a read error. The rearrangement uses TRBV3-1 and TRBJ2-7, with TRBD2 as a possible D gene (5 bases). Per germline, CDR1 LGHDT and CDR2 YNNKEL (reference sequence). CDR3 length: 13 amino acids. The CDR3 region is CVSSPRDSYEQYF. CDR3 sequence (DNA): TGTGTCAGCAGCCCCCGGGACTCCTACGAGCAGTACTTC.